This passage covers 28 T cell receptor beta chains from one sample sequenced in a study of STAT5B mutations in CD4+ large granular lymphocyte leukemia. The data were produced by immunoSEQ multiplex PCR, yet TCRdb's version contains in-frame clones alone and is incomplete. In the table there are about 50,000 clones, about 86% of which are singletons. The sequenced sample consisted of CD4+ T cells from blood buffy coats. These receptor sequences come from a human donor in good health.

This clone was observed a few times. The chain links TRBV2 to TRBJ2-2, with 7 nucleotides matching TRBD1. The CDR3 runs to 13 residues. CDR1 and CDR2 from the germline V gene are SNHLY and FYNNEI. V trimming: 7 bases; J trimming: 7 bases; junction bases outside the gene matches: 6. CDR3 sequence reads: CASINRGGGELFF. The CDR3 DNA reads as TGTGCCAGCATCAACAGGGGTGGCGGGGAGCTGTTTTTT.

V is TRBV7-2 and J is TRBJ2-3; maybe TRBD2 (5 bases). Germline V gives CDR1 SGHTA, CDR2 FQGNSA. The V gene lost 0 bases and the J gene lost 1 base, with 8 bases spanning the gap. CDR3 size: 15 residues. Here the CDR3 DNA reads TGTGCCAGCAGCTTAGCTGGTAGCGGCACAGATACGCAGTATTTT. Protein product: CASSLAGSGTDTQYF.

This chain uses TRBV5-1 with TRBJ1-3, with D possibly being TRBD1 (5 bases). V lost 0 bases, J lost 8 bases, and 15 bases lay in between. CDR1 and CDR2 (germline): SGHRS, YFSETQ. This CDR3 spans 15 amino acids. CDR3 in amino acids: CASSLEGPWGHTIYF. CDR3 DNA sequence: TGCGCCAGCAGCTTGGAGGGCCCCTGGGGCCACACCATATATTTT.

The chain uses TRBV6-1 and TRBJ2-1; D is unresolved. Germline V gene data show CDR1 as MNHNS and CDR2 as SASEGT. V lost 5 bases and J lost 6, with 14 bases in between. The CDR3 has 14 residues. The CDR3 loop reads CASSPSNNVNEQFF. The DNA for the CDR3 is TGTGCCAGCAGTCCGTCAAATAATGTCAATGAGCAGTTCTTC.

The genes are TRBV6-1 and TRBJ1-1; possible D gene TRBD1, 5 bases. CDR3 length equals 15 residues. The ends were cut back, 5 bases at V and 3 bases at J, with 16 bases in the middle. Germline V CDR1 and CDR2: MNHNS, SASEGT. Written as DNA, the CDR3 is TGTGCCAGCAGTCCCAGCGTGGCGGGGGACACTGAAGCTTTCTTT. It codes for CASSPSVAGDTEAFF.

As DNA, the CDR3 is TGTGCCAGCAGCTTAGCGGGCGAGCAGTACTTC. Translating gives CASSLAGEQYF. The V call is TRBV7-2, the J call TRBJ2-7; D unclear. The CDR3 is 11 amino acids. Germline V gene lookup returns CDR1 SGHTA and CDR2 FQGNSA. The V end lost 0 bases, the J end lost 6 bases, and 3 bases lay between the germline ends.

The V call is TRBV5-5, the J call TRBJ2-1; no clear D. The length of the CDR3 is 13 residues. V lost 0 bases to trimming and J lost 5 bases, with 6 bases between them. Germline V CDR1 and CDR2: SGHKS, YYEKEE (reference sequence). CDR3 DNA: TGTGCCAGCAGCTTGGCGCCAAACAATGAGCAGTTCTTC. Amino acids: CASSLAPNNEQFF.

CDR3 DNA sequence: TGTGCCAGCAGCCAAGAGGGGCTAGCGGGAGGGCGGACCTACAATGAGCAGTTCTTC. It codes for CASSQEGLAGGRTYNEQFF. The rearrangement joins TRBV4-2 to TRBJ2-1; 12 nucleotides agree with TRBD2. Germline loops: CDR1 LGHNA, CDR2 YNFKEQ. The ends lost 0 bases at V and 2 bases at J; junction bases unmatched: 8. The CDR3 has 19 residues.

The rearrangement uses TRBV4-2 and TRBJ2-3; 12 nucleotides align to TRBD2. Germline values: CDR1 LGHNA, CDR2 YNFKEQ. V shed 3 bases, J shed 3 bases, and the junction held 1 base outside the gene matches. The CDR3 spans 15 residues. CDR3 region: CASSQTSGRTDTQYF. The CDR3 DNA sequence: TGTGCCAGCAGCCAGACTAGCGGGAGAACAGATACGCAGTATTTT.

The chain carries TRBV5-6 and TRBJ1-4; D call uncertain. This CDR3 spans 15 amino acids. CDR1 and CDR2 from the germline V gene are SGHDT and YYEEEE. With 0 bases removed from V and 5 bases from J, the gap between germline ends came to 11 bases. In DNA, the CDR3 is TGTGCCAGCAGCTTGGCCAATAGACCGAATGAAAAACTGTTTTTT. Residues: CASSLANRPNEKLFF.

The chain combines TRBV7-3 with TRBJ2-7; 12 bases agree with TRBD2. The CDR3 has 16 residues. Germline CDR1 and CDR2: SGHTA and FQGTGA. With V trimmed by 4 bases and J by 7 bases, 11 bases remained unmatched. The CDR3 DNA is TGTGCCAGCAGCTACCGACTAGCGGGGGCCCTGGGGGAGCAGTACTTC. Translated: CASSYRLAGALGEQYF.

The rearrangement links TRBV7-3 to TRBJ2-4; TRBD2 matches at 10 bases. The CDR3 is 15 residues long. CDR1 and CDR2 from the germline V gene are SGHTA and FQGTGA. V lost 5 bases to trimming and J lost 6 bases; unmatched junction nucleotides: 7. The DNA of the CDR3 is TGTGCCAGCAGCCCTCTAGCGGGGGTTGGAAACATTCAGTACTTC. Its translation is CASSPLAGVGNIQYF.

This clone was detected only once. This rearrangement joins TRBV5-1 to TRBJ2-7, with a weak D call TRBD1 (5 bases). Germline-derived CDR1 and CDR2 are SGHRS and YFSETQ. Trimming pared 3 bases from V and 3 bases from J, leaving 10 bases between. This CDR3 region has 13 residues. For the CDR3, the DNA is TGCGCCAGCAGCTCACAGGTGGGCTACGAGCAGTACTTC. Its translation is CASSSQVGYEQYF. The whole variable domain, remainder taken from reference TRBV5-1 and TRBJ2-7, is KAGVTQTPRYLIKTRGQQVTLSCSPISGHRSVSWYQQTPGQGLQFLFEYFSETQRNKGNFPGRFSGRQFSNSRSEMNVSTLELGDSALYLCASSSQVGYEQYFGPGTRLTVT.

The chain combines TRBV4-1 with TRBJ2-3; TRBD2 matches 7 bases. The CDR3 is made up of 15 amino acids. Germline assignment: CDR1 MGHRA and CDR2 YSYEKL. Germline trimming cut 1 base from V and 2 bases from J; bases unmatched to any gene: 3. CDR3 amino acids: CASSQGGLVTDTQYF. The CDR3 region has the DNA TGCGCCAGCAGCCAAGGTGGACTAGTCACAGATACGCAGTATTTT.

This chain connects TRBV6-5 to TRBJ1-1; D is ambiguous. This CDR3 has 12 residues. V lost 0 bases to trimming and J lost 6 bases, with 5 bases between them. The germline V gene encodes CDR1 MNHEY and CDR2 SVGAGI. CDR3 nucleotides: TGTGCCAGCAGTTACTCGGGCGCTGAAGCTTTCTTT. Its protein product is CASSYSGAEAFF.

This chain uses TRBV30 with TRBJ1-6, with D maybe TRBD1 (6 bases). Trimming shortened V by 3 bases and J by 11 bases, and 14 bases separated the two germline ends. The CDR3 is 13 residues long. Germline V gene data show CDR1 as GTSNPN and CDR2 as SVGIG (reference sequence). This CDR3 reads CAWSLSGQPPLHF. As DNA, the CDR3 is TGTGCCTGGAGCCTTAGTGGACAGCCACCCCTCCACTTT.

The chain is built from TRBV21-1 and TRBJ2-7; the D segment call TRBD2 is taken from the table without a DNA check. TRBV21-1 is recorded as a pseudogene. The CDR3 contains 17 residues. CDR3 coding DNA: TGTGCCAGCAACAAGGTGTTAGCGGGAGATGTTTCCTACGAGCAGTACTTC. Amino acid sequence: CASNKVLAGDVSYEQYF.

The J gene is TRBJ2-1, the V gene TRBV10-2; D uncertain. The CDR3 has 12 amino acids. With 7 bases removed from V and 0 bases from J, the gap between germline ends came to 4 bases. From germline, CDR1 is WSHSY and CDR2 SAAADI. CDR3 nucleotide sequence: TGCGCCAGCACTAACTCCTACAATGAGCAGTTCTTC. This gives the protein CASTNSYNEQFF.

This clone turned up a few times. The chain carries TRBV30 and TRBJ1-1, with no clear D. The V and J ends lost 0 bases and 8 bases respectively, with 7 bases between them. Germline values: CDR1 GTSNPN, CDR2 SVGIG (reference sequence). The CDR3 extends over 11 amino acids. The CDR3 sequence: CAWSVQIEAFF. CDR3 nucleotides: TGTGCCTGGAGTGTACAGATAGAAGCTTTCTTT.

The J gene is TRBJ1-1, the V gene TRBV19; D is possibly TRBD1 (6 bases). The CDR3 sequence is 12 residues long. V was clipped by 6 bases and J by 10 bases, with 15 bases between them. The germline CDR1 and CDR2 sequences are LNHDA and SQIVND (reference sequence). The CDR3 DNA sequence: TGTGCCAGTAGCATCCTGGGACAAGGAGCTTTCTTT. It is translated as CASSILGQGAFF. The complete variable domain, with remaining parts taken from reference TRBV19 and TRBJ1-1, reads DGGITQSPKYLFRKEGQNVTLSCEQNLNHDAMYWYRQDPGQGLRLIYYSQIVNDFQKGDIAEGYSVSREKKESFPLTVTSAQKNPTAFYLCASSILGQGAFFGQGTRLTVV.

The chain is built from TRBV5-6 and TRBJ1-4; TRBD1 matches 7 bases. V lost 3 bases to trimming and J lost 7 bases; unmatched junction nucleotides: 6. The length of the CDR3 is 14 residues. Per the germline V gene, CDR1 is SGHDT and CDR2 is YYEEEE. The CDR3 DNA reads as TGTGCCAGCAGCTCGTTGACAGGGAGTGAAAAACTGTTTTTT. Amino acid sequence: CASSSLTGSEKLFF.

The chain combines TRBV5-1 with TRBJ2-1, with TRBD2 matching over 12 bases. Looked up from germline, CDR1 is SGHRS and CDR2 is YFSETQ. Unmatched junction bases numbered 5, after V lost 0 bases and J lost 4 bases. This CDR3 contains 17 residues. CDR3: CASSLDILAGGYNEQFF. The DNA of the CDR3 is TGCGCCAGCAGCTTGGATATACTAGCGGGGGGATACAATGAGCAGTTCTTC.

This sequence joins TRBV7-9 and TRBJ2-1; 8 bases match TRBD1. Germline CDR1 SEHNR, CDR2 FQNEAQ (reference sequence). V lost 6 bases and J lost 4; bases outside the gene matches: 11. The CDR3 is 16 residues long. The CDR3 DNA reads as TGTGCCAGCAGACCCGTACAGGGGGGACGATACAATGAGCAGTTCTTC. This translates into CASRPVQGGRYNEQFF.

The rearrangement uses TRBV23-1 and TRBJ1-5; D not resolved. TRBV23-1 has ORF status, its function being uncertain. The CDR3 runs 10 residues. The DNA of the CDR3 is TGCGCACCGGTTGTTCAGCCCCAGCATTTT. Its protein product is CAPVVQPQHF.

This sequence joins TRBV11-2 and TRBJ1-4, with D possibly being TRBD1 (5 bases). The CDR3 runs to 16 residues. Germline CDR1 and CDR2: SGHAT and FQNNGV. V lost 5 bases and J lost 4, with 17 bases in between. The CDR3 sequence is CASSVTVGALNEKLFF. The CDR3 coding sequence is TGTGCCAGCAGCGTGACAGTAGGGGCACTTAATGAAAAACTGTTTTTT.

V usage is TRBV5-1 and J usage is TRBJ1-2; weak D call: TRBD1 (5 bases). The CDR3 loop spans 16 amino acids. Germline V gene sequence: CDR1 SGHRS, CDR2 YFSETQ. Trimming left V 0 bases short and J 6 bases short, with 18 bases between. CDR3 amino acids: CASSLVVGVTDHGYTF. DNA for the CDR3: TGCGCCAGCAGCTTGGTGGTGGGGGTAACAGATCATGGCTACACCTTC.

Concerning this clone: One junction end does not reproduce the germline sequence, and a read error may be involved. This sequence joins TRBV5-1 and TRBJ2-1; possibly TRBD1 for D (6 bases). The germline V gene encodes CDR1 SGHRS and CDR2 YFSETQ. The CDR3 loop spans 13 amino acids. The DNA of the CDR3 is TGCGCCAGCAGGTTGGGGGCCGCTAATGAGCAGTTCTTC. As protein: CASRLGAANEQFF.

This clone was recorded once. The chain employs TRBV19 and TRBJ2-4, with a weak D call TRBD1 (6 bases). Germline assignment: CDR1 LNHDA and CDR2 SQIVND (reference sequence). The CDR3 extends over 18 amino acids. V shed 4 bases and J shed 0 bases, with 19 bases lying between them. The CDR3 sequence is CASSTFRDKSLAKNIQYF. The CDR3 DNA reads TGTGCCAGTAGTACATTCCGGGACAAAAGCCTAGCCAAAAACATTCAGTACTTC.